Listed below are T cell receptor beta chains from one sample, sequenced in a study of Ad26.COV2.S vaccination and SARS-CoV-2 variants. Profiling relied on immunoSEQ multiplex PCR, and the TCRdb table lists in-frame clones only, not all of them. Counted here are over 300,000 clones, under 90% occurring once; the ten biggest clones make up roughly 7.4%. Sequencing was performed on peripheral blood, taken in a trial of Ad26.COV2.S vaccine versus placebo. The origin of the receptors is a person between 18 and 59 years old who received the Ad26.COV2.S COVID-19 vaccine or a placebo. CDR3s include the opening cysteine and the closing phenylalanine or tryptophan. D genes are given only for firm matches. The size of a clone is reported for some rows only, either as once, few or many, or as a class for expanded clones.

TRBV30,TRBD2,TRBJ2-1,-,CAWSDPGLAGSEQFF,TGTGCCTGGAGTGACCCGGGACTAGCGGGATCTGAGCAGTTCTTC
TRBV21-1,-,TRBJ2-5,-,CASSIGETQYF,TGTGCCAGCAGCATCGGTGAGACCCAGTACTTC
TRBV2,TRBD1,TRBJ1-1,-,CASSWTGNTEAFF,TGTGCCAGCAGTTGGACAGGGAACACTGAAGCTTTCTTT
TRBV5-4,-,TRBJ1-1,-,CASSRGGDLNTEAFF,TGTGCCAGCAGCCGAGGAGGGGATCTGAACACTGAAGCTTTCTTT
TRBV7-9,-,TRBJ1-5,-,CASSLDFQPQHF,TGTGCCAGCAGCTTAGACTTTCAGCCCCAGCATTTT
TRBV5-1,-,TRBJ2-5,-,CASSLGSQETQYF,TGCGCCAGCAGCTTAGGGTCTCAAGAGACCCAGTACTTC
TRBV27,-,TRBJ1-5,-,CASRPGYSNQPQHF,TGTGCCAGCAGGCCAGGGTATAGCAATCAGCCCCAGCATTTT
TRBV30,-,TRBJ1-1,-,CAWKRMNTEAFF,TGTGCCTGGAAACGGATGAACACTGAAGCTTTCTTT
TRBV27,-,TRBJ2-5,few,CASSFRGRGETQYF,TGTGCCAGCAGTTTCCGGGGCCGAGGGGAGACCCAGTACTTC
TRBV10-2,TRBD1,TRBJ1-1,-,CASSELARQGAVAFF,TGCGCCAGCAGTGAGTTGGCGCGGCAGGGGGCAGTAGCTTTCTTT
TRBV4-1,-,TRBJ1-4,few,CASSQGNGKTTNEKLFF,TGCGCCAGCAGCCAAGGCAACGGGAAAACAACTAATGAAAAACTGTTTTTT
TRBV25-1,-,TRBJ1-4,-,CASSEFGAPLNAEKLFF,TGTGCCAGCAGTGAATTCGGGGCCCCCTTGAATGCTGAAAAACTGTTTTTT
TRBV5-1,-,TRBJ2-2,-,CASSLESPVNTGELFF,TGCGCCAGCAGCTTGGAATCCCCGGTGAACACCGGGGAGCTGTTTTTT
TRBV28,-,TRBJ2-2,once,CASSLSPADGGSGELFF,TGTGCCAGCAGTTTATCCCCCGCGGACGGCGGTTCCGGGGAGCTGTTTTTT
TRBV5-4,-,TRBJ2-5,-,CASSWMGGHETQYF,TGTGCCAGCAGCTGGATGGGTGGGCACGAGACCCAGTACTTC
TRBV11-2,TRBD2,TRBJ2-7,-,CASSLLTLAVGEQYF,TGTGCCAGCAGCTTATTAACACTAGCGGTGGGTGAGCAGTACTTC
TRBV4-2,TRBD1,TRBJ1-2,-,CASSQTGTGGEDGYTF,TGTGCCAGCAGCCAGACCGGGACAGGGGGCGAGGATGGCTACACCTTC
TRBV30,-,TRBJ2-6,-,CACDPGGSGANVLTF,TGTGCCTGTGACCCTGGGGGCTCTGGGGCCAACGTCCTGACTTTC
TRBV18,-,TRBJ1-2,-,CASSPRGGYGYTF,TGTGCCAGCTCACCACGGGGAGGCTATGGCTACACCTTC
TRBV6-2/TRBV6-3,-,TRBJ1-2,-,CASSFQARLYRGYTF,TGTGCCAGCAGTTTTCAGGCCCGCCTTTACCGAGGCTACACCTTC
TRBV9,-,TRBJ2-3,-,CASSPMGGDTQYF,TGTGCCAGCAGCCCCATGGGAGGAGATACGCAGTATTTT
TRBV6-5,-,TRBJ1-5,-,CASRKMDSGNQPQHF,TGTGCCAGCAGAAAGATGGACAGTGGCAATCAGCCCCAGCATTTT